Listed below are T cell receptor beta chains from one sample, sequenced in a study of CD8 T cells in Susac syndrome. One entry per CDR3 protein, called by TCRdb with MiXCR from the immunoSEQ multiplex PCR reads. The profile shows around 170,000 distinct CDR3 sequences, roughly 95% of them singletons. Sequencing was carried out using CD4+ T cells from PBMCs. These TCRs come from a human donor with Susac syndrome. Both conserved end residues are part of each CDR3. The D gene is left open where the match is weak. Clone size appears in some rows only: once, few, many, or a class for an expanded clone.

clone_size: .
v_call: TRBV12-3/TRBV12-4
j_call: TRBJ1-2
d_call: .
cdr3_aa: CASSTDGLKYGYTF
cdr3_nt: TGTGCCAGCAGTACGGACGGACTCAAGTATGGCTACACCTTC

clone_size: once
v_call: TRBV27
j_call: TRBJ1-5
d_call: TRBD1
cdr3_aa: CASSSGQGVSQPQHF
cdr3_nt: TGTGCCAGCAGTTCTGGACAGGGGGTTAGTCAGCCCCAGCATTTT

clone_size: .
v_call: TRBV20-1
j_call: TRBJ2-1
d_call: TRBD2
cdr3_aa: CSAPGLASFDEQFF
cdr3_nt: TGCAGTGCCCCGGGACTAGCTAGCTTTGATGAGCAGTTCTTC

clone_size: .
v_call: TRBV18
j_call: TRBJ2-3
d_call: .
cdr3_aa: CASSPFVPGGGTDTQYF
cdr3_nt: TGTGCCAGCTCACCATTCGTGCCGGGGGGCGGCACAGATACGCAGTATTTT

clone_size: .
v_call: TRBV20-1
j_call: TRBJ1-5
d_call: .
cdr3_aa: CSAIRTDNQPQHF
cdr3_nt: TGCAGTGCTATAAGGACAGACAATCAGCCCCAGCATTTT

clone_size: .
v_call: TRBV12-3/TRBV12-4
j_call: TRBJ1-5
d_call: TRBD1
cdr3_aa: CASSQMPGQGHQPQHF
cdr3_nt: TGTGCCAGCAGTCAAATGCCGGGACAGGGGCATCAGCCCCAGCATTTT

clone_size: .
v_call: TRBV20-1
j_call: TRBJ1-1
d_call: .
cdr3_aa: CSAGETGTEAFF
cdr3_nt: TGCAGTGCTGGGGAAACAGGGACTGAAGCTTTCTTT

clone_size: .
v_call: TRBV30
j_call: TRBJ2-7
d_call: .
cdr3_aa: CAWSPDWASTYEQYF
cdr3_nt: TGTGCCTGGAGTCCTGACTGGGCGTCGACCTACGAGCAGTACTTC

clone_size: .
v_call: TRBV5-6
j_call: TRBJ2-5
d_call: .
cdr3_aa: CASSLLGEETQYF
cdr3_nt: TGTGCCAGCAGCTTACTAGGAGAAGAGACCCAGTACTTC

clone_size: .
v_call: TRBV20-1
j_call: TRBJ1-5
d_call: .
cdr3_aa: CSARASNQPQHF
cdr3_nt: TGCAGTGCTAGAGCTTCGAATCAGCCCCAGCATTTT

clone_size: .
v_call: TRBV2
j_call: TRBJ1-2
d_call: .
cdr3_aa: CASSEDSPQGYTF
cdr3_nt: TGTGCCAGCAGTGAAGACAGCCCACAGGGCTACACCTTC

clone_size: .
v_call: TRBV5-1
j_call: TRBJ1-1
d_call: .
cdr3_aa: CASSLDGRQEVEAFF
cdr3_nt: TGCGCCAGCAGCTTGGATGGGAGACAAGAGGTTGAAGCTTTCTTT